This T cell receptor (beta chain) is from a study of blood T cells in healthy people across ages. Per-sample PBMC isolation yielded at least 6.5 million cells. Together with a sample-barcoded 5' primer, a J-beta primer mix was included in a second PCR lasting about 6 to 11 cycles. Each cDNA molecule carried a tag from a template-switch adaptor that contained 12 random nucleotides. TCRdb used MiXCR to reprocess the 5' RACE reads, holding one entry per CDR3 protein. The sample carries over 1.5 million distinct CDR3 sequences, approximately 50% recorded once. The CDR3 contains 14 residues. CDR1 and CDR2 (germline): ENHRY, SYGVKD. V lost 0 bases, J lost 3 bases, and 9 bases lay in between.

The chain joins TRBV10-3 to TRBJ2-7; no definite D call. What was sequenced was blood. The TCR sequence derives from a woman aged 40 to 50 in good health. The CDR3 coding sequence is TGTGCCATCAGTGAGTCAGGCGGTTACTACGAGCAGTACTTC. It is translated as CAISESGGYYEQYF.